These 28 T cell receptor beta chains came from one sample sequenced in a study of blood T cell repertoires in COVID-19. The table came from immunoSEQ multiplex PCR; TCRdb's copy has only in-frame clones and leaves some out. The repertoire holds roughly 250,000 clones, with 86% as singletons. The material sequenced was PBMCs or T cells enriched from blood (not recorded which). These receptors were taken from a woman aged 40 to 50 with acute COVID-19.

The rearrangement uses TRBV10-3 and TRBJ1-1, with D possibly TRBD1 on 5 matching bases. Germline lookup yields CDR1 ENHRY and CDR2 SYGVKD. The CDR3 loop spans 19 amino acids. The V end was cut by 0 bases, the J end by 0 bases, with 20 bases between. DNA of the CDR3: TGTGCCATCAGTGAGTCCGAGTCGGGGGTACTTGGGATGAACACTGAAGCTTTCTTT. It encodes CAISESESGVLGMNTEAFF.

The V and J genes are TRBV4-1 and TRBJ2-1, with 7 bases aligning to TRBD1. Germline lookup yields CDR1 MGHRA and CDR2 YSYEKL. The CDR3 is made up of 12 amino acids. J lost 8 bases, V lost 7 bases, and 5 bases had no gene match. In DNA form, the CDR3 reads TGCGCCAGCAAAAGGGGGACAGATGAGCAGTTCTTC. This sequence encodes CASKRGTDEQFF.

This chain links TRBV7-8 with TRBJ2-2; TRBD1 matches at 7 bases. V gave up 1 base and J gave up 2 bases; unmatched junction bases: 4. The germline gives CDR1 SGHVS, CDR2 FQNEAQ. This CDR3 comprises 16 residues. For the CDR3, the DNA is TGTGCCAGCAGCTTAGGGACAGGACGAAACACCGGGGAGCTGTTTTTT. It is translated as CASSLGTGRNTGELFF.

The CDR3 DNA reads TGTGCCAGTAGTATGGGACAGGGCATTGGTGAGCAGTTCTTC. Protein sequence: CASSMGQGIGEQFF. The rearrangement links TRBV19 to TRBJ2-1; 9 nucleotides match TRBD1. V was clipped by 3 bases and J by 9 bases; unmatched bases: 6. Per germline, CDR1 LNHDA and CDR2 SQIVND (reference sequence). This CDR3 spans 14 amino acids.

The CDR3 sequence: CAWSWDRGKYSNQPQHF. The CDR3 nucleotides read TGTGCCTGGAGTTGGGACAGGGGAAAATATAGCAATCAGCCCCAGCATTTT. The J gene is TRBJ1-5, the V gene TRBV30; 10 nucleotides agree with TRBD1. V lost 2 bases to trimming and J lost 0 bases; unmatched junction nucleotides: 7. There are 17 residues in the CDR3. From germline, CDR1 is GTSNPN and CDR2 SVGIG (reference sequence).

The J gene is TRBJ2-2, the V gene TRBV27, with no clear D. V was shortened by 0 bases and J by 1 base, with 12 bases between the two germline ends. Germline V CDR1 and CDR2: MNHEY, SMNVEV (reference sequence). The CDR3 loop spans 17 amino acids. CDR3 sequence reads: CASSLSRRRRNTGELFF. The CDR3 bases are TGTGCCAGCAGTTTATCGCGGCGGAGACGGAACACCGGGGAGCTGTTTTTT.

The chain recombines TRBV13 with TRBJ2-1; 8 nucleotides line up with TRBD2. V lost 1 base and J lost 6; bases outside the gene matches: 5. This CDR3 is 15 amino acids long. Per the germline V gene, CDR1 is PRHDT and CDR2 is FYEKMQ (reference sequence). CDR3 loop: CASSLASGRVNEQFF. The CDR3 nucleotides read TGTGCCAGCAGCTTAGCGAGCGGGAGAGTCAATGAGCAGTTCTTC.

The count of this clone is one. This chain connects TRBV27 to TRBJ1-1, with D tentatively TRBD1 (5 bases). The V gene lost 1 base and the J gene lost 0 bases, with 12 bases spanning the gap. The CDR3 is 16 residues long. Germline V gene data show CDR1 as MNHEY and CDR2 as SMNVEV (reference sequence). The DNA for the CDR3 is TGTGCCAGCAGTTTATTGTACAGGTACATGAACACTGAAGCTTTCTTT. It codes for CASSLLYRYMNTEAFF.

The gene calls are TRBV6-1 and TRBJ2-3, with 8 positions matching TRBD2. Unmatched junction bases numbered 7, after V lost 2 bases and J lost 3 bases. This CDR3 is 16 amino acids long. CDR1 and CDR2 from the germline V gene are MNHNS and SASEGT. The CDR3 loop is CASSETSGEGTDTQYF. CDR3 DNA sequence: TGTGCCAGCAGTGAAACTAGCGGAGAGGGTACAGATACGCAGTATTTT.

DNA of the CDR3: TGTGCCAGCAGCTCGGACAGGGACCATGAAAAACTGTTTTTT. It encodes CASSSDRDHEKLFF. V is TRBV7-9 and J is TRBJ1-4, with 8 positions matching TRBD1. Per germline, CDR1 SEHNR and CDR2 FQNEAQ (reference sequence). This CDR3 has 14 residues. The trim removed 4 bases at V and 6 bases at J, leaving 4 bases unmatched. The entire variable domain, with the rest obtained from reference TRBV7-9 and TRBJ1-4, is as follows: DTGVSQNPRHKITKRGQNVTFRCDPISEHNRLYWYRQTLGQGPEFLTYFQNEAQLEKSRLLSDRFSAERPKGSFSTLEIQRTEQGDSAMYLCASSSDRDHEKLFFGSGTQLSVL.

V usage is TRBV6-1 and J usage is TRBJ2-7; D perhaps matches TRBD1 (6 bases). Germline-derived CDR1 and CDR2 are MNHNS and SASEGT. V dropped 2 bases and J dropped 1 base, with 12 bases sitting between them. CDR3 size: 15 residues. CDR3 nucleotides: TGTGCCAGCAGTGAACAGGGGCCCAGTTCCTACGAGCAGTACTTC. It encodes CASSEQGPSSYEQYF.

The chain carries TRBV7-8 and TRBJ1-4, with 7 bases matching TRBD1. The CDR3 totals 15 residues. J was trimmed by 5 bases and V by 4 bases; bases with no gene match: 7. From germline, CDR1 is SGHVS and CDR2 FQNEAQ. CDR3 sequence: CASSSLGTANEKLFF. CDR3 DNA: TGTGCCAGCAGCTCCCTCGGGACAGCGAATGAAAAACTGTTTTTT.

J is TRBJ2-7 and V is TRBV5-1; weak D call: TRBD2 (6 bases). Trimming took off 0 bases at V and 2 bases at J, with 21 bases between the two ends. CDR1 and CDR2 (germline): SGHRS, YFSETQ. The CDR3 consists of 18 residues. For the CDR3, the DNA is TGCGCCAGCAGCTTGGATGGACCCAACATCGGGGGAACCTACGAGCAGTACTTC. It is translated as CASSLDGPNIGGTYEQYF.

The rearrangement uses TRBV7-8 and TRBJ2-2; the D is unclear. V lost 0 bases to trimming and J lost 3 bases, with 5 bases between them. CDR1 is SGHVS and CDR2 is FQNEAQ in the germline V gene. CDR3 length equals 14 residues. The CDR3 here is CASSLAYYTGELFF. As DNA, the CDR3 is TGTGCCAGCAGCTTAGCATACTACACCGGGGAGCTGTTTTTT.

The J gene is TRBJ1-2, the V gene TRBV5-8; TRBD1 matches 9 bases. This CDR3 comprises 14 residues. The V segment lost 4 bases and the J segment 6 bases; nucleotides outside the gene matches: 7. CDR1 SGHTS and CDR2 YDEGEE come from the germline V gene. This CDR3 reads CASSTRDRVNGYTF. The CDR3 nucleotides read TGTGCCAGCAGCACCCGGGACAGGGTGAATGGCTACACCTTC.

The chain couples TRBV19 to TRBJ1-4; D not certain. The CDR3 is 14 amino acids. V shed 10 bases and J shed 0 bases, with 12 bases lying between them. In germline, CDR1 is LNHDA, CDR2 SQIVND (reference sequence). Here the CDR3 reads CATQSPTTNEKLFF. DNA of the CDR3: TGTGCCACCCAAAGTCCTACAACTAATGAAAAACTGTTTTTT.

The chain has TRBV28 and TRBJ1-5; D is perhaps TRBD1 (6 bases). The V gene lost 6 bases and the J gene lost 0 bases, with 15 bases spanning the gap. The CDR3 runs 16 residues. Germline lookup yields CDR1 MDHEN and CDR2 SYDVKM. The CDR3 DNA sequence: TGTGCCAGCAGCTTGACAGGAATTGTTAGCAATCAGCCCCAGCATTTT. Protein sequence: CASSLTGIVSNQPQHF.

Here the CDR3 reads CASRPGFTGELFF. The CDR3 nucleotides read TGTGCCAGCAGGCCCGGGTTCACCGGGGAGCTGTTTTTT. The rearrangement uses TRBV6-5 and TRBJ2-2; D is unclear. Trimming removed 6 bases from V and 4 bases from J, with 9 bases in between. The CDR3 is 13 residues long. Germline assignment: CDR1 MNHEY and CDR2 SVGAGI.

The chain has TRBV4-2 and TRBJ2-7; 11 positions match TRBD2. The trim removed 1 base at V and 6 bases at J, leaving 11 bases unmatched. The CDR3 is 17 residues long. The germline V gene has CDR1 LGHNA and CDR2 YNFKEQ. CDR3 residues: CASSQGFLAGGYREQYF. The CDR3 region has the DNA TGTGCCAGCAGCCAAGGTTTCCTAGCGGGAGGCTACCGCGAGCAGTACTTC.

The chain joins TRBV5-4 to TRBJ2-5; 9 bases match TRBD2. CDR3 length: 14 residues. Per germline, CDR1 SGHNT and CDR2 YYREEE (reference sequence). Trimming took 1 base from V and 5 from J; bases not matched to a gene: 3. The CDR3 spells CASSLLAGYETQYF. The CDR3, as DNA: TGTGCCAGCAGCTTGCTAGCGGGATATGAGACCCAGTACTTC.

The V call is TRBV9, the J call TRBJ1-5; D possibly corresponds to TRBD1 (6 bases). The germline V gene has CDR1 SGDLS and CDR2 YYNGEE. The CDR3 has 14 residues. V was shortened by 0 bases and J by 6 bases, with 10 bases between the two germline ends. The DNA for the CDR3 is TGTGCCAGCAGCGTAGCTGGGGGCGGTCAGCCCCAGCATTTT. Protein: CASSVAGGGQPQHF.

The chain carries TRBV5-1 and TRBJ2-2; 8 nucleotides match TRBD2. The germline CDR1 and CDR2 sequences are SGHRS and YFSETQ. This CDR3 is built from 14 residues. Trimming took 4 bases from V and 7 from J; bases not matched to a gene: 6. The CDR3 reads CASSIGREGGELFF. DNA of the CDR3: TGCGCCAGCAGCATTGGCCGGGAGGGCGGGGAGCTGTTTTTT. The full variable domain, completed using reference TRBV5-1 and TRBJ2-2, is KAGVTQTPRYLIKTRGQQVTLSCSPISGHRSVSWYQQTPGQGLQFLFEYFSETQRNKGNFPGRFSGRQFSNSRSEMNVSTLELGDSALYLCASSIGREGGELFFGEGSRLTVL.

The rearrangement uses TRBV30 and TRBJ1-3, with 9 bases lining up with TRBD1. This CDR3 comprises 18 residues. Germline lookup yields CDR1 GTSNPN and CDR2 SVGIG (reference sequence). J gave up 2 bases and V 3 bases, and 14 bases lay outside the gene matches. CDR3 bases: TGTGCCTGGAGGCCGATGAAGGGACAGGGATCACCTGGAAACACCATATATTTT. This gives the protein CAWRPMKGQGSPGNTIYF.

The genes are TRBV9 and TRBJ1-2, with TRBD1 matching over 7 bases. The J segment lost 5 bases and the V segment lost 0 bases, leaving 7 bases of the junction unmatched. The CDR3 has 15 residues. The germline V gene has CDR1 SGDLS and CDR2 YYNGEE. This chain's CDR3 is CASSVGQGDVYGYTF. In DNA, the CDR3 is TGTGCCAGCAGCGTAGGCCAGGGGGATGTGTATGGCTACACCTTC.

This clone was recorded a few times. V usage is TRBV2 and J usage is TRBJ2-5; 7 positions match TRBD2. Germline V gene data show CDR1 as SNHLY and CDR2 as FYNNEI. The CDR3 is 11 residues long. The J segment lost 13 bases and the V segment lost 6 bases, leaving 8 bases of the junction unmatched. This CDR3 reads CASRERGRGYF. The DNA of the CDR3 is TGTGCCAGCAGGGAGCGGGGTCGGGGGTACTTC.

V usage is TRBV19 and J usage is TRBJ2-5, with 12 bases that match TRBD2. In germline, CDR1 is LNHDA, CDR2 SQIVND (reference sequence). The V gene end was trimmed by 4 bases and the J gene end by 1 base; junction bases not matched to a gene: 4. The CDR3 sequence is 16 residues long. This CDR3 is CASSTILAGGQETQYF. DNA for the CDR3: TGTGCCAGTAGTACCATACTAGCGGGAGGCCAAGAGACCCAGTACTTC.

The chain employs TRBV2 and TRBJ2-7, with 8 bases lining up with TRBD2. V was pared by 6 bases and J by 2 bases, with 6 bases of the junction left unmatched. The CDR3 is 14 amino acids. The germline CDR1 and CDR2 sequences are SNHLY and FYNNEI. The CDR3 DNA reads TGTGCCAGCAGCAAAGCGGGAGAGACCTACGAGCAGTACTTC. It encodes CASSKAGETYEQYF.

This chain joins TRBV24-1 and TRBJ1-2, with a tentative D call TRBD1 (5 bases). CDR3 length: 13 amino acids. The germline CDR1 and CDR2 sequences are KGHDR and SFDVKD. Trimming took 1 base from V and 8 from J, leaving 10 bases between them. The CDR3 nucleotides read TGTGCCACCAGTGATTTTCAGGGCCACGGCTACACCTTC. Residues: CATSDFQGHGYTF.